This is a list of T cell receptor beta chains from one sample in a study of blood T cell repertoires in COVID-19. TCRdb's table, derived via immunoSEQ multiplex PCR, lists solely in-frame clones and lacks some. The data contain about 140,000 clones, 60% to 80% of them seen just once; the ten biggest clones take up 9% to 10%. The sample consisted of peripheral blood. The receptors derive from a woman between 45 and 60 years old with active or convalescent COVID-19. Both conserved end residues are part of each CDR3.

v_call: TRBV7-6; j_call: TRBJ2-3; cdr3_aa: CASSLGSGQGLRTDTQYF
v_call: TRBV19; j_call: TRBJ1-2; cdr3_aa: CASSINFGGNYGYTF
v_call: TRBV19; j_call: TRBJ2-4; cdr3_aa: CASSRGQGGNIQYF
v_call: TRBV2; j_call: TRBJ2-7; cdr3_aa: CASRGTSGRTYEQYF
v_call: TRBV7-9; j_call: TRBJ1-1; cdr3_aa: CASSFEGHEAFF
v_call: TRBV30; j_call: TRBJ1-4; cdr3_aa: CAWSPMGQGLSEKLFF
v_call: TRBV10-3; j_call: TRBJ2-2; cdr3_aa: CAISEGANTGELFF
v_call: TRBV21-1; j_call: TRBJ1-2; cdr3_aa: CASSKDQRYGYTF
v_call: TRBV28; j_call: TRBJ1-3; cdr3_aa: CASRTGGPPDSGNTIYF
v_call: TRBV19; j_call: TRBJ2-1; cdr3_aa: CASSTTGAAATDNEQFF
v_call: TRBV6-6; j_call: TRBJ2-1; cdr3_aa: CASSYGGGGSYNEQFF
v_call: TRBV3-1/TRBV3-2; j_call: TRBJ2-5; cdr3_aa: CASSQEGTSGAGTQYF
v_call: TRBV6-1; j_call: TRBJ1-2; cdr3_aa: CASSETDRGSNYGYTF
v_call: TRBV9; j_call: TRBJ2-7; cdr3_aa: CASSVEQEEQYF
v_call: TRBV5-6; j_call: TRBJ1-2; cdr3_aa: CASSLRGLGYGYTF
v_call: TRBV23-1; j_call: TRBJ1-1; cdr3_aa: CASSQSAQGAEAFF
v_call: TRBV6-6; j_call: TRBJ2-1; cdr3_aa: CASSYPATGGMDEQFF
v_call: TRBV19; j_call: TRBJ1-2; cdr3_aa: CASSIAPGNYGYTF
v_call: TRBV21-1; j_call: TRBJ2-7; cdr3_aa: CASSMSTSGYYEQYF
v_call: TRBV3-1/TRBV3-2; j_call: TRBJ1-1; cdr3_aa: CASRNMNTEAFF
v_call: TRBV2; j_call: TRBJ2-5; cdr3_aa: CATGGVFQETQYF
v_call: TRBV19; j_call: TRBJ1-5; cdr3_aa: CASSIGQGISNQPQHF
v_call: TRBV2; j_call: TRBJ1-2; cdr3_aa: CASTSPRVNYGYTF
v_call: TRBV12-3/TRBV12-4; j_call: TRBJ1-5; cdr3_aa: CASSFWAQPQHF
v_call: TRBV30; j_call: TRBJ2-3; cdr3_aa: CAWSDRNTDTQYF
v_call: TRBV18; j_call: TRBJ2-5; cdr3_aa: CASSPLAGTQETQYF
v_call: TRBV5-1; j_call: TRBJ2-7; cdr3_aa: CASSLGGLAGAPLHEQYF
v_call: TRBV7-3; j_call: TRBJ2-7; cdr3_aa: CASSPGLRPYEQYF
v_call: TRBV4-2; j_call: TRBJ1-1; cdr3_aa: CASSQDLGLGKDTEAFF
v_call: TRBV7-2; j_call: TRBJ2-3; cdr3_aa: CASSRVGSYTDTQYF
v_call: TRBV7-2; j_call: TRBJ2-7; cdr3_aa: CASSLTPLAGAGQYF
v_call: TRBV28; j_call: TRBJ2-5; cdr3_aa: CASSGTGGGWTQYF
v_call: TRBV29-1; j_call: TRBJ1-2; cdr3_aa: CSVELTAGLNYGYTF
v_call: TRBV7-9; j_call: TRBJ2-7; cdr3_aa: CASSSARGTGNSYEQYF
v_call: TRBV7-3; j_call: TRBJ1-1; cdr3_aa: CASSPRSQVNTEAFF
v_call: TRBV6-5; j_call: TRBJ1-1; cdr3_aa: CASSNYRGPSWAFF
v_call: TRBV6-2/TRBV6-3; j_call: TRBJ1-2; cdr3_aa: CASSYRQGANYGYTF
v_call: TRBV5-6; j_call: TRBJ1-1; cdr3_aa: CASSRVGGDTEAFF
v_call: TRBV4-3; j_call: TRBJ1-6; cdr3_aa: CASSQDQGLYNSPLHF
v_call: TRBV30; j_call: TRBJ2-7; cdr3_aa: CAWSTGTTYEQYF
v_call: TRBV4-3; j_call: TRBJ1-2; cdr3_aa: CASSPRGVTGGNGGGYTF
v_call: TRBV27; j_call: TRBJ2-2; cdr3_aa: CATKQGAITKMGELFF
v_call: TRBV9; j_call: TRBJ2-1; cdr3_aa: CASSVGQNYNEQFF
v_call: TRBV19; j_call: TRBJ1-1; cdr3_aa: CASSIVRDRGGLNTEAFF
v_call: TRBV5-1; j_call: TRBJ2-3; cdr3_aa: CASSLGLKLTDTQYF
v_call: TRBV5-4; j_call: TRBJ1-3; cdr3_aa: CASSIDRGAGNTIYF